This paragraph covers one T cell receptor beta chain sequence. The antigen this receptor binds is unknown. No much larger clone is present one base from it, and per-base qualities are unavailable. The sample originates from a study of blood T cell repertoires in COVID-19 (dated by TCRdb to about 2020). As for the study more broadly: Collaborator samples came from the United States, Italy and Spain and covered acute and convalescent phases of COVID-19. The material from the prospective study consisted of cDNA or gDNA derived from T cells, B-cell-depleted T cells, or PBMCs. Deeply sampled blood TCRbeta repertoires from subjects exposed to, actively infected with, or recovered from COVID-19 were included in the dataset. A freely available public database, intended as a resource for researchers studying the immune response to SARS-CoV-2, is where the repertoires were released. The samples were drawn from the first 160 participants of the ongoing ImmuneRACE study and from 950 to 1,500 subjects provided by 6 global collaborators. Sample metadata almost always included a de-identified subject ID, COVID-19 status, age in years and sex. Where available, HLA class I and class II types were taken from metadata supplied by the sample provider and were not determined by assay-based typing. On the study overall, not on this receptor specifically: The amount of clinical and demographic metadata varied by source and participant and was provided uncurated.

TCRbeta CDR3 regions were amplified from genomic DNA using the immunoSEQ Assay, a bias-controlled multiplex PCR. The paper's data handling went like this. The number of nucleated cells in each sample was estimated by amplification of reference gene primers within the assay. To quantify the absolute abundance of each unique TCRbeta CDR3 rearrangement, sequence reads were collapsed and filtered. For each sample, productive Simpson clonality was calculated as the square root of Simpson's diversity index across productive rearrangements. TCRdb limited this immuneACCESS table to in-frame rearrangements with V and J called. A share of clones is missing; checked studies link under half to unresolved V genes, and the rest is unexplained. Clonal size and the V and J genes are those of that table, whereas D and trimming came from the DNA. The sample has about 120,000 clones on record, 75% to 90% of them singletons. The ten largest make up just under 30% of the sample.

Each collaborating institution followed its own protocols to collect whole blood in K2EDTA tubes. Collaborator samples were shipped for TCRbeta analysis as frozen whole blood, isolated PBMCs, or DNA extracted from either sample type. At the junction V is shortened by 5 bases and J by 7 bases, with 21 bases in between. The germline V gene (reference sequence) sets CDR1 to GTSNPN and CDR2 to SVGIG. The CDR3, cysteine through phenylalanine, is 14 amino acids long. Only CDR3 DNA is held: 42 bases, read in frame from base 1. The clonotype originates from a woman aged 70-85 years with acute or convalescent COVID-19. The chain is made from TRBV30 and TRBJ2-7, with the identity of the D gene unclear. Sequenced: peripheral blood. The sequenced DNA is TGTGCCTGGGCACCGGGTTTTTCGATACTTGAGCAGTACTTC. It is translated as CAWAPGFSILEQYF.